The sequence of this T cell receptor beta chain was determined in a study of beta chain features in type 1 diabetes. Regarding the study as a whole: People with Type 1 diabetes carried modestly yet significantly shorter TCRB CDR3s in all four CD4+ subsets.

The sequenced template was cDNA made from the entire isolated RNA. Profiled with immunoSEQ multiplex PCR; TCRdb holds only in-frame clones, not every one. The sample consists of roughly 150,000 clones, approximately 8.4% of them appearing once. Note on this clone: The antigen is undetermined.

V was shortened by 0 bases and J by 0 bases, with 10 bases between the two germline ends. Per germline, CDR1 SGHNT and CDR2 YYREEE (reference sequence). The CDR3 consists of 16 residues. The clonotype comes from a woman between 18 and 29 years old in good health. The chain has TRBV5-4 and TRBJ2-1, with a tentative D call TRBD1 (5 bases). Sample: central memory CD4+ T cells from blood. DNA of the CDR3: TGTGCCAGCAGCTTGGCCAGACAGAGCTCCTACAATGAGCAGTTCTTC. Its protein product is CASSLARQSSYNEQFF.